The 20 T cell receptor beta chains presented below share a single source sample, sequenced in a study of blood T cell repertoires in COVID-19. TCRdb's copy holds only in-frame clones and misses some; the assay was immunoSEQ multiplex PCR. The data show around 300,000 clones, about nine tenths seen once. The sequencing input was peripheral blood. These receptors originate from a man between 45 and 60 years old with acute or convalescent COVID-19.

The rearrangement uses TRBV5-6 and TRBJ1-6, with D unclear. This CDR3 has 11 residues. V lost 4 bases to trimming and J lost 9 bases, with 5 bases between them. Germline V gene sequence: CDR1 SGHDT, CDR2 YYEEEE. The CDR3 is CASSRGSPLHF. CDR3 nucleotide sequence: TGTGCCAGCAGCCGGGGTTCACCCCTCCACTTT.

The V call is TRBV30, the J call TRBJ1-3; no firm D call. The CDR3 consists of 18 residues. With 0 bases removed from V and 0 bases from J, the gap between germline ends came to 18 bases. The V gene's germline CDR1 is GTSNPN and CDR2 SVGIG (reference sequence). CDR3 nucleotide sequence: TGTGCCTGGAGTGTACTTCCTTCGATGTCGAGCTCTGGAAACACCATATATTTT. Residues: CAWSVLPSMSSSGNTIYF.

The chain is built from TRBV2 and TRBJ1-3; a possible D gene is TRBD1 (5 bases). V dropped 6 bases and J dropped 4 bases, with 16 bases sitting between them. The CDR3 is 15 amino acids. Germline assignment: CDR1 SNHLY and CDR2 FYNNEI. CDR3 sequence: CASSVDSLTGNTIYF. CDR3 sequence (DNA): TGTGCCAGCAGCGTTGACAGTCTGACAGGAAACACCATATATTTT.

The chain couples TRBV5-1 to TRBJ2-3, with 9 bases matching TRBD2. The CDR3 covers 18 residues. Germline V gene sequence: CDR1 SGHRS, CDR2 YFSETQ. After removal of 2 bases from V and 0 bases from J, the junction contained 10 bases not matched to a gene. The CDR3 loop is CASSFSGGGGTSTDTQYF. The CDR3, as DNA: TGCGCCAGCAGCTTTAGTGGCGGGGGGGGAACTAGCACAGATACGCAGTATTTT.

The gene calls are TRBV27 and TRBJ1-2; D may be TRBD1 (6 bases). V was shortened by 4 bases and J by 3 bases, with 15 bases between the two germline ends. The germline CDR1 and CDR2 sequences are MNHEY and SMNVEV (reference sequence). CDR3 size: 15 residues. In nucleotides, the CDR3 is TGTGCCAGCAGTTCCCCCCGGTCAGGGGACTATGGCTACACCTTC. Translated, it gives CASSSPRSGDYGYTF.

The chain employs TRBV7-2 and TRBJ1-6, with D unresolved. Germline CDR1 and CDR2: SGHTA and FQGNSA. The CDR3 loop spans 15 amino acids. The germline V and J ends were trimmed by 6 bases and 1 base, with 10 bases remaining between them. CDR3: CASRRALSYNSPLHF. CDR3 bases: TGTGCCAGCAGGAGAGCGTTGTCCTATAATTCACCCCTCCACTTT. Filled out from reference TRBV7-2 and TRBJ1-6, the complete variable domain reads GAGVSQSPSNKVTEKGKDVELRCDPISGHTALYWYRQSLGQGLEFLIYFQGNSAPDKSGLPSDRFSAERTGGSVSTLTIQRTQQEDSAVYLCASRRALSYNSPLHFGNGTRLTVT.

This clone was counted a single time. This sequence joins TRBV6-5 and TRBJ2-1; 7 bases match TRBD2. V was pared by 6 bases and J by 4 bases, with 6 bases of the junction left unmatched. CDR1 MNHEY and CDR2 SVGAGI come from the germline V gene. This CDR3 contains 14 residues. CDR3 DNA sequence: TGTGCCAGCAGCCAGGGACTATCGTACAATGAGCAGTTCTTC. Translated: CASSQGLSYNEQFF.

The chain couples TRBV5-1 to TRBJ1-4; D is unclear. Germline V gene lookup returns CDR1 SGHRS and CDR2 YFSETQ. CDR3 size: 15 residues. The V and J ends lost 0 bases and 8 bases respectively, with 14 bases between them. As DNA, the CDR3 is TGCGCCAGCAGCTTGGGCTCTACGCGAGGGGAAAAACTGTTTTTT. Translating it yields CASSLGSTRGEKLFF.

The V and J genes are TRBV2 and TRBJ2-3; D is possibly TRBD2 (6 bases). The germline V gene encodes CDR1 SNHLY and CDR2 FYNNEI. The length of the CDR3 is 16 residues. With 2 bases removed from V and 2 bases from J, the gap between germline ends came to 14 bases. CDR3 DNA sequence: TGTGCCAGCAGTGAACGGGGCGGGGAGTTCACAGATACGCAGTATTTT. Its translation: CASSERGGEFTDTQYF.

This rearrangement joins TRBV7-9 to TRBJ1-1; 8 bases map to TRBD1. The CDR3 sequence is 14 residues long. Germline V gene data show CDR1 as SEHNR and CDR2 as FQNEAQ (reference sequence). With V trimmed by 5 bases and J by 7 bases, 9 bases remained unmatched. The CDR3 loop is CASSPDRDQGEAFF. The CDR3 DNA reads as TGTGCCAGCAGCCCGGACAGGGATCAGGGTGAAGCTTTCTTT.

Written as DNA, the CDR3 is TGCGCCAGCAGCTTGGGGACACAGGGTTCCACAGATACGCAGTATTTT. Translation: CASSLGTQGSTDTQYF. The genes are TRBV5-1 and TRBJ2-3; D possibly corresponds to TRBD1 (6 bases). This CDR3 spans 16 amino acids. The V gene's germline CDR1 is SGHRS and CDR2 YFSETQ. The V end was cut by 0 bases, the J end by 2 bases, with 13 bases between.

The chain employs TRBV4-2 and TRBJ2-5; 14 bases fit TRBD2. V gave up 2 bases and J gave up 5 bases; unmatched junction bases: 7. CDR1 LGHNA and CDR2 YNFKEQ come from the germline V gene. The CDR3 runs to 17 residues. The CDR3 protein is CASSQLARTSGGETQYF. The CDR3 bases are TGTGCCAGCAGCCAACTCGCCCGGACTAGCGGGGGGGAGACCCAGTACTTC.

V and J are TRBV10-3 and TRBJ1-5; 8 bases agree with TRBD1. The CDR3 is 13 amino acids. V lost 10 bases, J lost 4 bases, and 6 bases stayed unmatched. Germline loops: CDR1 ENHRY, CDR2 SYGVKD. CDR3 in amino acids: CATTTGGNQPQHF. The DNA of the CDR3 is TGTGCCACCACAACAGGGGGAAATCAGCCCCAGCATTTT.

As regards this clone: Other DNA sequences in the sample encode the same CDR3. This chain uses TRBV5-1 with TRBJ1-1; 8 nucleotides agree with TRBD1. The trim removed 2 bases at V and 1 base at J, leaving 1 base unmatched. Germline V gene lookup returns CDR1 SGHRS and CDR2 YFSETQ. CDR3 length equals 14 residues. The CDR3 DNA sequence: TGCGCCAGCAGCTTACAGGGGGGGAACACTGAAGCTTTCTTT. Translated, it gives CASSLQGGNTEAFF.

The J gene is TRBJ2-1, the V gene TRBV18; perhaps TRBD2 as D (5 bases). This CDR3 comprises 12 residues. Trimming shortened V by 2 bases and J by 9 bases, and 8 bases separated the two germline ends. CDR1 is KGHSH, CDR2 LQKENI, per germline. CDR3 amino acids: CASSPTEGEQFF. The CDR3, as DNA: TGTGCCAGCTCACCAACAGAGGGTGAGCAGTTCTTC.

The rearrangement joins TRBV25-1 to TRBJ1-4; possibly TRBD1 for D (6 bases). V was shortened by 3 bases and J by 7 bases, with 15 bases between the two germline ends. The CDR3 loop spans 15 amino acids. Germline CDR1 is MGHDK and CDR2 is SYGVNS. The CDR3 DNA follows: TGTGCCAGCAGTGACCTAGGACAGCTGGGTGAAAAACTGTTTTTT. The encoded protein is CASSDLGQLGEKLFF. The variable domain in full, with the rest retrieved from reference TRBV25-1 and TRBJ1-4, is EADIYQTPRYLVIGTGKKITLECSQTMGHDKMYWYQQDPGMELHLIHYSYGVNSTEKGDLSSESTVSRIRTEHFPLTLESARPSHTSQYLCASSDLGQLGEKLFFGSGTQLSVL.

The gene calls are TRBV7-3 and TRBJ2-1; D might be TRBD2 (5 bases). The germline V gene encodes CDR1 SGHTA and CDR2 FQGTGA. Trimming left V 5 bases short and J 7 bases short, with 12 bases between. CDR3 length: 13 amino acids. CDR3 in amino acids: CASSQARGNEQFF. CDR3 DNA sequence: TGTGCCAGCAGCCAGGCCCGGGGTAATGAGCAGTTCTTC.

The chain joins TRBV5-1 to TRBJ2-3; D unclear. Germline V gene data show CDR1 as SGHRS and CDR2 as YFSETQ. The ends were cut back, 1 base at V and 1 base at J, with 7 bases in the middle. The CDR3 totals 14 residues. The CDR3 loop is CASSLSWRTDTQYF. DNA of the CDR3: TGCGCCAGCAGCTTGTCCTGGCGCACAGATACGCAGTATTTT.

The chain carries TRBV7-3 and TRBJ2-3; 8 bases align to TRBD2. The germline V gene has CDR1 SGHTA and CDR2 FQGTGA. The CDR3 contains 15 residues. Losses at the gene ends were 3 bases for V and 2 bases for J; bases not matched to a gene: 4. CDR3 sequence reads: CASSFGGLVTDTQYF. As DNA, the CDR3 is TGTGCCAGCAGCTTTGGGGGACTAGTCACAGATACGCAGTATTTT.

The chain has TRBV6-5 and TRBJ1-2; 9 nucleotides align to TRBD1. This CDR3 region has 12 residues. Germline V gene data show CDR1 as MNHEY and CDR2 as SVGAGI. Trimming took 7 bases from V and 6 from J; bases not matched to a gene: 3. Here the CDR3 DNA reads TGTGCCAGCACCCGGGACAGGGATGGCTACACCTTC. It specifies CASTRDRDGYTF.